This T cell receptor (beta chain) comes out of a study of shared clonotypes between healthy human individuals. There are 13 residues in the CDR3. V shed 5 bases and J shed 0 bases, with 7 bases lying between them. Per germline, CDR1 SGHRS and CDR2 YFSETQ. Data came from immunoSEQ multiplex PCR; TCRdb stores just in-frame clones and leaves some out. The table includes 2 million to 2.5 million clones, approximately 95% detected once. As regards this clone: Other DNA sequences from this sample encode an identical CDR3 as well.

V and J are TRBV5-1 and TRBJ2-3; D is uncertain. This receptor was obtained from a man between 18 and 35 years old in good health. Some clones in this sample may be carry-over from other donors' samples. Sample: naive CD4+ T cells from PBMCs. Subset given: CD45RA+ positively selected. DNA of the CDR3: TGCGCCAGCAGTGAGCCTAGCACAGATACGCAGTATTTT. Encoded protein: CASSEPSTDTQYF.